Listed below are T cell receptor beta chains from one sample, sequenced in a study of T cell changes during pregnancy in multiple sclerosis. Libraries were prepared by immunoSEQ multiplex PCR; TCRdb keeps only in-frame clonotypes and omits some of them. This table holds under 40,000 clones, 85% to 90% found once. The specimen was CD8+ T cells from peripheral blood mononuclear cells, collected after pregnancy. The receptors shown here come from a female donor with multiple sclerosis, enrolled in a pregnancy study. Each CDR3 is given with its conserved first and last residue. The order of the fields is D gene, J gene, V gene, CDR3 protein, CDR3 DNA. D genes are given only for firm matches.

. TRBJ1-2 TRBV6-5 CASSYSEGYGYTF TGTGCCAGCAGTTACTCGGAGGGCTATGGCTACACCTTC
TRBD2 TRBJ2-5 TRBV6-5 CASSPAGGVSETQYF TGTGCCAGCAGTCCAGCGGGGGGGGTGTCAGAGACCCAGTACTTC
TRBD2 TRBJ2-1 TRBV7-3 CASSLGGFNNEQFF TGTGCCAGCAGCCTGGGGGGGTTCAACAATGAGCAGTTCTTC
. TRBJ2-3 TRBV6-5 CASSYSAGAWGDTQYF TGTGCCAGCAGTTACTCGGCGGGGGCCTGGGGAGATACGCAGTATTTT
. TRBJ1-6 TRBV19 CASSTGYNSPLHF TGTGCCAGTAGTACGGGTTATAATTCACCCCTCCACTTT
. TRBJ1-4 TRBV4-2 CASSGFGTAATNEKLFF TGTGCCAGCTCCGGCTTCGGGACTGCTGCAACTAATGAAAAACTGTTTTTT
. TRBJ1-5 TRBV7-8 CASSFTRDQPQHF TGTGCCAGCAGCTTTACCAGGGATCAGCCCCAGCATTTT
. TRBJ1-2 TRBV7-8 CASSARVDYGYTF TGTGCCAGCAGCGCGAGAGTTGACTATGGCTACACCTTC
. TRBJ2-7 TRBV7-9 CASSLSGRGQYF TGTGCCAGCAGCTTATCGGGGAGAGGGCAGTACTTC
. TRBJ2-5 TRBV6-6 CASRGGETQYF TGTGCCAGCAGGGGGGGAGAGACCCAGTACTTC
TRBD2 TRBJ2-3 TRBV27 CASSLAGVTDTQYF TGTGCCAGCAGCCTAGCGGGGGTTACAGATACGCAGTATTTT
. TRBJ1-1 TRBV5-6 CASSLGSAEAFF TGTGCCAGCAGCTTGGGAAGCGCTGAAGCTTTCTTT
TRBD2 TRBJ2-7 TRBV7-3 CASSSSTSGYEQYF TGTGCCAGCAGCTCCTCGACTAGCGGCTACGAGCAGTACTTC
. TRBJ1-2 TRBV15 CATLGGDKNYGYTF TGTGCCACCCTCGGGGGGGACAAGAACTATGGCTACACCTTC
. TRBJ1-2 TRBV7-6 CASSSATGPYGYTF TGTGCCAGCAGCTCAGCTACAGGGCCCTATGGCTACACCTTC
. TRBJ1-1 TRBV6-6 CASSYSRGNTEAFF TGTGCCAGCAGTTACTCGCGCGGGAACACTGAAGCTTTCTTT
. TRBJ2-1 TRBV6-4 CASSGDSPEQFF TGTGCCAGCAGCGGGGACTCCCCTGAGCAGTTCTTC
. TRBJ2-3 TRBV7-3 CASRGAGTDTQYF TGTGCCAGCAGGGGAGCTGGCACAGATACGCAGTATTTT
. TRBJ2-3 TRBV14 CASSQGRHTDTQYF TGTGCCAGCAGCCAGGGCAGACACACAGATACGCAGTATTTT
. TRBJ1-5 TRBV27 CASKGGGNQPQHF TGTGCCAGTAAGGGAGGCGGCAATCAGCCCCAGCATTTT
. TRBJ1-6 TRBV6-1 CASSVIASKGPLHF TGTGCCAGCAGTGTAATTGCTAGCAAGGGACCCCTCCACTTT
. TRBJ1-2 TRBV15 CATSRSDSPNYGYTF TGTGCCACCAGCAGGTCGGACAGTCCTAACTATGGCTACACCTTC
TRBD2 TRBJ2-1 TRBV7-9 CASRPGGNYNEQFF TGTGCCAGCCGGCCGGGGGGAAACTACAATGAGCAGTTCTTC
. TRBJ2-2 TRBV9 CASTGLRDLGELFF TGTGCCAGCACCGGTCTCAGGGATCTCGGGGAGCTGTTTTTT
TRBD1 TRBJ1-2 TRBV12-5 CASGLDRGGGYTF TGTGCTAGTGGCCTGGACAGGGGAGGCGGCTACACCTTC
TRBD1 TRBJ1-1 TRBV9 CASSVEQGVAEAFF TGTGCCAGCAGCGTCGAGCAGGGGGTAGCTGAAGCTTTCTTT
TRBD2 TRBJ2-1 TRBV12-5 CASGLFGTHHPGGYNEQFF TGTGCTAGTGGTCTGTTTGGTACCCACCACCCGGGGGGATACAATGAGCAGTTCTTC
. TRBJ2-7 TRBV27 CASRGGYEQYF TGTGCCAGCAGGGGGGGCTACGAGCAGTACTTC
. TRBJ1-1 TRBV19 CASSPLPGQTIGTEAFF TGTGCCAGTAGTCCTCTCCCGGGACAAACCATTGGGACTGAAGCTTTCTTT
. TRBJ2-1 TRBV10-3 CAITVGGRGNEQFF TGTGCCATCACAGTGGGAGGTCGGGGGAATGAGCAGTTCTTC
. TRBJ2-3 TRBV9 CASSKYGGLTDTQYF TGTGCCAGCAGCAAATACGGGGGTCTGACAGATACGCAGTATTTT